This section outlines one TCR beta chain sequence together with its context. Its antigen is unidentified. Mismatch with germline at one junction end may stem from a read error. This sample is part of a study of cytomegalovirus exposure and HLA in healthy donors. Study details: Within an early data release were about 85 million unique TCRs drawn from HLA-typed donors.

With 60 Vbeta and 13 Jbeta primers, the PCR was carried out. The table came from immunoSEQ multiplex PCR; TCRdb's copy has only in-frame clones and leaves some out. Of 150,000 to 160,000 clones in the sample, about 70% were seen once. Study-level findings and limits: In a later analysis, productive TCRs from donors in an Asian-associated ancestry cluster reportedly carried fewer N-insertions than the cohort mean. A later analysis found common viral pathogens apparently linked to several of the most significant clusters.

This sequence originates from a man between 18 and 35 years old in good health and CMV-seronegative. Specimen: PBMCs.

Written as DNA, the CDR3 is TGCAGCGTTGGAACAGGGGCCAACGGCCTGACTTTC. Amino acids: CSVGTGANGLTF. V usage is TRBV29-1 and J usage is TRBJ2-6; 7 bases map to TRBD1. There are 12 residues in the CDR3. Germline CDR1 and CDR2: SQVTM and ANQGSEA. Full variable domain (remainder filled in from reference TRBV29-1 and TRBJ2-6): SAVISQKPSRDICQRGTSLTIQCQVDSQVTMMFWYRQQPGQSLTLIATANQGSEATYESGFVIDKFPISRPNLTFSTLTVSNMSPEDSSIYLCSVGTGANGLTFGAGSRLTVL.